One sample yielded the 5 T cell receptor beta chains listed below, sequenced in a study of shared clonotypes between healthy human individuals. Libraries were prepared by immunoSEQ multiplex PCR; TCRdb keeps only in-frame clonotypes and omits some of them. Found here are 2 million to 2.5 million clones, nearly 97% of them singletons; the top ten hold more than 0.1%. The sample was naive CD4+ T cells sorted from blood. Subset described: CD45RA+ positively selected. Every receptor here comes from a man aged 18 to 29 in good health.

This chain links TRBV7-2 with TRBJ2-1; maybe TRBD2 (5 bases). CDR3 length equals 12 residues. The V and J ends lost 5 bases and 9 bases respectively, with 11 bases between them. Germline V gene data show CDR1 as SGHTA and CDR2 as FQGNSA. The CDR3, as DNA: TGTGCCAGCAGCCCCAATGGAGGTGAGCAGTTCTTC. Translating it yields CASSPNGGEQFF.

V and J are TRBV28 and TRBJ2-7; D is possibly TRBD1 or TRBD2 (5 bases each). The V end lost 5 bases, the J end lost 5 bases, and 19 bases lay between the germline ends. Germline values: CDR1 MDHEN, CDR2 SYDVKM. The CDR3 has 15 residues. In nucleotides, the CDR3 is TGTGCCAGCAGTCCCCGTTGGGGGACGGGCGACGAGCAGTACTTC. Protein product: CASSPRWGTGDEQYF.

CDR3 DNA sequence: TGTGCCAGCCGTCTAGCGGGAGCCGGAAACGAGCAGTACTTC. Protein sequence: CASRLAGAGNEQYF. V gene TRBV25-1 combines with J gene TRBJ2-7; 10 bases agree with TRBD2. The length of the CDR3 is 14 residues. J lost 5 bases, V lost 8 bases, and 9 bases had no gene match. The V gene's germline CDR1 is MGHDK and CDR2 SYGVNS.

Regarding this clone: The same CDR3 is also encoded by other DNA sequences in this sample. The chain combines TRBV5-1 with TRBJ2-3; D unclear. Trimming stripped 2 bases from V and 2 bases from J, with 9 bases between. This CDR3 region has 14 residues. Germline lookup yields CDR1 SGHRS and CDR2 YFSETQ. CDR3 protein: CASSFADSTDTQYF. CDR3 bases: TGCGCCAGCAGCTTCGCCGACTCCACAGATACGCAGTATTTT.

This clone was observed a single time. The chain recombines TRBV18 with TRBJ1-2; D might be TRBD1 (5 bases). V was clipped by 3 bases and J by 8 bases, with 16 bases between them. This CDR3 is 14 amino acids long. The germline V gene has CDR1 KGHSH and CDR2 LQKENI. The CDR3 nucleotides are TGTGCCAGCTCACCTGATGACAGCCCTAGCGGCTACACCTTC. Translating gives CASSPDDSPSGYTF.